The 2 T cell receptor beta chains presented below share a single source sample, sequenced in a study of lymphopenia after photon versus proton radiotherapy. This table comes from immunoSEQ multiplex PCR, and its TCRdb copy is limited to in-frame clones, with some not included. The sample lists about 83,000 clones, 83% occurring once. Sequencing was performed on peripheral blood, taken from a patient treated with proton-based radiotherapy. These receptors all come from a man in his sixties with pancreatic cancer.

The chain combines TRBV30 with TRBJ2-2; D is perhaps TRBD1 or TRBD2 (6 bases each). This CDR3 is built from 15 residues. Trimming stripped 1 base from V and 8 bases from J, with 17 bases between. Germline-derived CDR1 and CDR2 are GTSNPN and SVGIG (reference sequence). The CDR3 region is CAWSGFDGGTGELFF. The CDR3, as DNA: TGTGCCTGGAGTGGGTTTGACGGAGGGACAGGGGAGCTGTTTTTT.

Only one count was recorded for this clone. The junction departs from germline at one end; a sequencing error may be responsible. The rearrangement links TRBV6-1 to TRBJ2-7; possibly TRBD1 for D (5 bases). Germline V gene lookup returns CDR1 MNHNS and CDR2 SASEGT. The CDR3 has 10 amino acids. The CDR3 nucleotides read TGTGCCAGCAGTGAAAAGGACATTAGCTTC. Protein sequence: CASSEKDISF.